The rows below give T cell receptor beta chains drawn from one sample of a study of CD8 T cells in Susac syndrome. Using its own MiXCR run on the immunoSEQ multiplex PCR reads, TCRdb lists one record per CDR3 protein. The top ten hold under 0.15% of the sample, which has about 400,000 distinct CDR3 sequences, around 85% seen once. The sequencing input was CD8+ T cells from PBMCs. These receptors were obtained from a human donor with multiple sclerosis. Both conserved end residues are part of each CDR3. The order of the fields is V gene, J gene, CDR3 length, D gene, clone size, CDR3 DNA, CDR3 protein. D genes are given only for firm matches. Clone size appears in some rows only: once, few, many, or a class for an expanded clone.

V: TRBV5-1; J: TRBJ2-7; length: 14; D: .; size: .; DNA: TGCGCCAGCAGCTTGGGCAAGCTGATACACGAGCAGTACTTC; CDR3: CASSLGKLIHEQYF
V: TRBV5-1; J: TRBJ2-3; length: 15; D: TRBD1; size: .; DNA: TGCGCCAGCAGATCTGACAGGGGTGGCACAGATACGCAGTATTTT; CDR3: CASRSDRGGTDTQYF
V: TRBV5-8; J: TRBJ2-5; length: 15; D: .; size: .; DNA: TGTGCCAGCAGCTCCTCGAAGCAGTACCAAGAGACCCAGTACTTC; CDR3: CASSSSKQYQETQYF
V: TRBV6-1; J: TRBJ1-1; length: 15; D: .; size: .; DNA: TGTGCCAGCAGTGAAGGTCCGGAGATGAACACTGAAGCTTTCTTT; CDR3: CASSEGPEMNTEAFF
V: TRBV7-9; J: TRBJ2-2; length: 17; D: TRBD2; size: .; DNA: TGTGCCAGCAGCGGGTATCTAGCGGGGGCGTCGGCCGGGGAGCTGTTTTTT; CDR3: CASSGYLAGASAGELFF
V: TRBV10-2; J: TRBJ2-2; length: 13; D: TRBD2; size: .; DNA: TGCGCCTCCCATGGGGGGGACACCGGGGAGCTGTTTTTT; CDR3: CASHGGDTGELFF
V: TRBV6-5; J: TRBJ2-6; length: 17; D: .; size: .; DNA: TGTGCCAGCAGTTACGGGGGACGGAACTCTGGGGCCAACGTCCTGACTTTC; CDR3: CASSYGGRNSGANVLTF
V: TRBV7-7; J: TRBJ2-5; length: 13; D: .; size: once; DNA: TGTGCTAGCAGCTTAAATATTCAAGAGACCCAGTACTTC; CDR3: CASSLNIQETQYF
V: TRBV12-5; J: TRBJ2-1; length: 16; D: .; size: .; DNA: TGTGCTAGTGGTACTGACGGGACACCTCGAGCGAATGAGCAGTTCTTC; CDR3: CASGTDGTPRANEQFF
V: TRBV7-9; J: TRBJ2-7; length: 15; D: TRBD1; size: .; DNA: TGTGCCAGCAGCGCGCCTGACAGGGGGCAATACGAGCAGTACTTC; CDR3: CASSAPDRGQYEQYF
V: TRBV5-8; J: TRBJ2-7; length: 13; D: .; size: .; DNA: TGTGCCAGCAGCCTAGTCGGCCCCTACGAGCAGTACTTC; CDR3: CASSLVGPYEQYF
V: TRBV2; J: TRBJ2-7; length: 15; D: .; size: once; DNA: TGTGCCAGCAGTGAAGCAAGCTCCGGGGGTAACGAGCAGTACTTC; CDR3: CASSEASSGGNEQYF
V: TRBV7-9; J: TRBJ1-6; length: 15; D: .; size: once; DNA: TGTGCCAGCTCTACGCAGGAGTCCTATAATTCACCCCTCCACTTT; CDR3: CASSTQESYNSPLHF
V: TRBV6-1; J: TRBJ2-2; length: 14; D: .; size: once; DNA: TGTGCCAGCAGTGAATTTCGCGGGATCGGGGAGCTGTTTTTT; CDR3: CASSEFRGIGELFF
V: TRBV5-1; J: TRBJ1-4; length: 16; D: TRBD1; size: .; DNA: TGCGCCAGCAGCTCGGGTGGACAGGGATATAATGAAAAACTGTTTTTT; CDR3: CASSSGGQGYNEKLFF
V: TRBV18; J: TRBJ1-6; length: 16; D: TRBD1; size: .; DNA: TGTGCCAGCTCCCCCCGGGACAGGGGTTATAATTCACCCCTCCACTTT; CDR3: CASSPRDRGYNSPLHF
V: TRBV18; J: TRBJ2-1; length: 15; D: .; size: once; DNA: TGTGCCAGCTCACCTGTCAGGGGTGCAATCAATGAGCAGTTCTTC; CDR3: CASSPVRGAINEQFF
V: TRBV10-3; J: TRBJ2-1; length: 18; D: .; size: .; DNA: TGTGCCATCAGTGAGCCCTCTCGCGGGTGGAAGGGAGACAATGAGCAGTTCTTC; CDR3: CAISEPSRGWKGDNEQFF
V: TRBV4-1; J: TRBJ2-7; length: 14; D: TRBD2; size: .; DNA: TGCGCCAGCAGCCAAGGACTAGCTCCCTACGAGCAGTACTTC; CDR3: CASSQGLAPYEQYF
V: TRBV5-4; J: TRBJ2-1; length: 15; D: TRBD2; size: .; DNA: TGTGCCAGCAGCCTGGTCACTAGCGGCCCCAATGAGCAGTTCTTC; CDR3: CASSLVTSGPNEQFF
V: TRBV4-1; J: TRBJ2-7; length: 15; D: .; size: once; DNA: TGCGCCAGCAGCCCGAGATGGACAGCTTTGAACGAGCAGTACTTC; CDR3: CASSPRWTALNEQYF
V: TRBV5-4; J: TRBJ1-1; length: 12; D: .; size: few; DNA: TGTGCCAGCAGCTCTATGAACACTGAAGCTTTCTTT; CDR3: CASSSMNTEAFF
V: TRBV6-5; J: TRBJ1-2; length: 17; D: TRBD1; size: .; DNA: TGTGCCAGCAGTTTTGGATTCGGACAGGCAGGAGACTATGGCTACACCTTC; CDR3: CASSFGFGQAGDYGYTF
V: TRBV3-1; J: TRBJ1-2; length: 13; D: .; size: .; DNA: TGTGCCAGCAGCCAAGGAGAGGGTGGTGGCTACACCTTC; CDR3: CASSQGEGGGYTF
V: TRBV6-1; J: TRBJ2-1; length: 16; D: .; size: once; DNA: TGTGCCAGCAGACCTTCCTTAGGTGTCTCCTACAATGAGCAGTTCTTC; CDR3: CASRPSLGVSYNEQFF
V: TRBV10-3; J: TRBJ2-1; length: 13; D: TRBD1; size: .; DNA: TGTGCCATCAGCCCCGGGACAGGGGAGGAGCAGTTCTTC; CDR3: CAISPGTGEEQFF
V: TRBV7-8; J: TRBJ2-1; length: 16; D: TRBD2; size: once; DNA: TGTGCCAGCATGCTCGTGCGGGAGGGCTCCTACAATGAGCAGTTCTTC; CDR3: CASMLVREGSYNEQFF
V: TRBV4-1; J: TRBJ2-1; length: 16; D: TRBD2; size: .; DNA: TGCGCCAGCAGCCAAGCCCCAGCGGGGGGCTACAATGAGCAGTTCTTC; CDR3: CASSQAPAGGYNEQFF
V: TRBV29-1; J: TRBJ1-3; length: 12; D: TRBD1; size: .; DNA: TGCAGCGTGACAGGGGTTGGAAACACCATATATTTT; CDR3: CSVTGVGNTIYF
V: TRBV7-2; J: TRBJ2-1; length: 14; D: .; size: once; DNA: TGTGCCAGCAGCTTACTAGCGATCTACAATGAGCAGTTCTTC; CDR3: CASSLLAIYNEQFF
V: TRBV6-1; J: TRBJ2-2; length: 16; D: .; size: .; DNA: TGTGCCAGCAGTGAATTGGGAAGGAGGAACACCGGGGAGCTGTTTTTT; CDR3: CASSELGRRNTGELFF
V: TRBV19; J: TRBJ1-1; length: 15; D: .; size: .; DNA: TGTGCCAGTAGCCCGCTTAAGGGTGGTAGGACTGAAGCTTTCTTT; CDR3: CASSPLKGGRTEAFF
V: TRBV6-6; J: TRBJ2-1; length: 15; D: .; size: .; DNA: TGTGCCAGCAGTTACGAGGGGGGGCTCTACAATGAGCAGTTCTTC; CDR3: CASSYEGGLYNEQFF
V: TRBV7-9; J: TRBJ1-1; length: 15; D: .; size: .; DNA: TGTGCCAGCAGCTTACCCTGGACCACTAACACTGAAGCTTTCTTT; CDR3: CASSLPWTTNTEAFF
V: TRBV4-1; J: TRBJ2-7; length: 15; D: TRBD2; size: .; DNA: TGCGCCAGCAGCCAGGGACTAGCGGGCCTCTACGAGCAGTACTTC; CDR3: CASSQGLAGLYEQYF
V: TRBV28; J: TRBJ1-5; length: 14; D: TRBD1; size: .; DNA: TGTGCCAGCAGCATAGACAGGGCCGAGGACCCCCAGCATTTT; CDR3: CASSIDRAEDPQHF